The entry below gives a single TCR beta chain sequence along with its context. Its antigen remains unidentified. A junction boundary mismatches the germline segment, possibly from a read error. Germline V gene lookup returns CDR1 SGHNT and CDR2 YYREEE (reference sequence). The CDR3 runs 15 residues. The entry originates in a study of tumor-infiltrating lymphocytes in primary liver carcinoma. Findings and caveats of the study: The top-250-clone fraction was significantly higher in tumors than in blood (p = 0.039). About 7.5-25% of top clones, no more, were shared by all five regions.

Total RNA (approximately 450 ng) served as template for TCR beta cDNA synthesis primed by a constant-region primer. TCR beta libraries came from three nested multiplex PCR rounds using slightly modified ARM-PCR. Primers for the first two PCR rounds were TRBV1-TRBV30 forward primers and a C-beta reverse primer (around 11 cycles per round). TCRdb reprocessed the multiplex PCR reads via MiXCR and lists one record per CDR3 protein. The repertoire holds approximately 190,000 distinct CDR3 sequences, with around 81% as singletons. Bulk tissue was left unsorted, and RNA and DNA were co-extracted from 20-30 mg of it. Patients underwent resection of primary liver carcinoma. Per tumor, sampling covered five separate regions.

Material: tumor tissue from primary liver carcinoma. The receptor's source is a man aged 35-49 years with primary liver carcinoma and hepatitis B virus infection. V usage is TRBV5-4 and J usage is TRBJ2-1; D gene unclear. CDR3 DNA: TGTGCCAGCAGCTTGGAGGGCGGTGGCCACAATGACCAGTTCTTC. This encodes CASSLEGGGHNDQFF.